What follows describes a single T cell receptor (beta chain). The antigen remains undetermined. Germline is not matched at one junction end, which may reflect a read error. This research-autopsy study prospectively enrolled adult allogeneic hematopoietic cell transplant recipients with steroid-refractory graft-versus-host disease. The source of the sample is a study of tissue T cells after allogeneic stem cell transplantation. About the study: Of the grafts for graft-versus-host disease patients, several were unmodified and three CD34-selected.

The CDR3 length is 15 residues. Germline V gene sequence: CDR1 KGHDR, CDR2 SFDVKD. Clones were sequenced by immunoSEQ multiplex PCR, and TCRdb holds only the in-frame ones, with some missing. The sample has 2,200 or so clones, roughly 60% seen once. Points from the study as a whole: Anatomically similar tissues had similar TCR repertoires within each patient. Limitations included a small, clinically heterogeneous cohort and limited sampling depth.

This specimen was ileal tissue, taken at autopsy. The TCR originated in a male patient over 55 with steroid-refractory graft-versus-host disease after an allogeneic stem cell transplant. Some T cells may originate from the graft donor. This chain joins TRBV24-1 and TRBJ2-3; 10 bases are a match to TRBD1. CDR3: CTTLGTGEGTDTQYF. In DNA, the CDR3 is TGTACCACCCTCGGGACAGGGGAAGGCACAGATACGCAGTATTTT.